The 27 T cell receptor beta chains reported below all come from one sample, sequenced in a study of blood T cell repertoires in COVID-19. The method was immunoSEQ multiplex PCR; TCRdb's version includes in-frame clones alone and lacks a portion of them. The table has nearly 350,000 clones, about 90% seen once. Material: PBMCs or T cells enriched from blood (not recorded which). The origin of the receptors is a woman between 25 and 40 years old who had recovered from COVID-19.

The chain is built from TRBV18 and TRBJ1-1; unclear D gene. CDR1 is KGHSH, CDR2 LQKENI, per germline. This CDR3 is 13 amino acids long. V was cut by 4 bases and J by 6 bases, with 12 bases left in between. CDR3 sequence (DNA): TGTGCCAGCTCACAGGCCTCGGACTCTGAAGCTTTCTTT. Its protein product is CASSQASDSEAFF.

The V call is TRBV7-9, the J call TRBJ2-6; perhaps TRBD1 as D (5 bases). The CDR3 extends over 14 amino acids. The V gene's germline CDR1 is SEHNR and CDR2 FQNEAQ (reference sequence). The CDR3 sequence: CAVPPGTGANVLTF. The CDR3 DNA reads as TGTGCTGTCCCCCCAGGGACTGGGGCCAACGTCCTGACTTTC.

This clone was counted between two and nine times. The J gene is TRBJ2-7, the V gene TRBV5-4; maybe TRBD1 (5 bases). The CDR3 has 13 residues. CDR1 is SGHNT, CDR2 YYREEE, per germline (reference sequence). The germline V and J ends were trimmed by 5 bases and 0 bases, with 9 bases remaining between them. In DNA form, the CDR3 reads TGTGCCAGCAGTCCCGACAGCTCCTACGAGCAGTACTTC. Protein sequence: CASSPDSSYEQYF.

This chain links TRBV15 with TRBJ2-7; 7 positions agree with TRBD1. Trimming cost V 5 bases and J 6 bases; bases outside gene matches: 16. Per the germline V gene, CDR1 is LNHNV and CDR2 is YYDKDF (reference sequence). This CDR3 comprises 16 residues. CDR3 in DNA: TGTGCCACCAGCGGCGGGCCCCTGGACAGGATCGCCGAGCAGTACTTC. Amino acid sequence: CATSGGPLDRIAEQYF.

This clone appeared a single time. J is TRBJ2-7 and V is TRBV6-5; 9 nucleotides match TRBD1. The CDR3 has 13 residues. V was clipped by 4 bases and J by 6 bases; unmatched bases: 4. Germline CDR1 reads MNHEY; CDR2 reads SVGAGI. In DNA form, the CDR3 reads TGTGCCAGCAGTTTCGGGACAGGGACCGAGCAGTACTTC. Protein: CASSFGTGTEQYF.

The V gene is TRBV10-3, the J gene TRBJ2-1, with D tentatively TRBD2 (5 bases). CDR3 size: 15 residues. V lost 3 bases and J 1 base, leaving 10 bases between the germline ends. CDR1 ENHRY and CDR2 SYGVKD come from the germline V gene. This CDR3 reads CAISDSGDSYNEQFF. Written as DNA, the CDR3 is TGTGCCATCAGTGATTCCGGGGATTCCTACAATGAGCAGTTCTTC.

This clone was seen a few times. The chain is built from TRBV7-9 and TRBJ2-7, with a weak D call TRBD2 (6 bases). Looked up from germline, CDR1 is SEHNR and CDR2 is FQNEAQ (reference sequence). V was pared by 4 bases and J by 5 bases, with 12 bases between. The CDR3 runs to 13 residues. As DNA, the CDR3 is TGTGCCAGCAGCTCGGGTGGCGGGAACGAGCAGTACTTC. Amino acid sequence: CASSSGGGNEQYF.

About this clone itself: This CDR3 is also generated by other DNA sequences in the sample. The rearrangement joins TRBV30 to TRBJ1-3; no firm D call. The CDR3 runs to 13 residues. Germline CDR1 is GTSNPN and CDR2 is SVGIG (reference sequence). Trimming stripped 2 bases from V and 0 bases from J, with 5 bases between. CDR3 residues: CAWSLSSGNTIYF. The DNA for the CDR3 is TGTGCCTGGAGTCTAAGCTCTGGAAACACCATATATTTT.

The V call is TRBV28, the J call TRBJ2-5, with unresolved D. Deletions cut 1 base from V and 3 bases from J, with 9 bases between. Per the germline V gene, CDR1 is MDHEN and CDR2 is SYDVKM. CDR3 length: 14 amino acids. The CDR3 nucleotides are TGTGCCAGCAGTTTATTGGGCCCCGAAGAGACCCAGTACTTC. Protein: CASSLLGPEETQYF. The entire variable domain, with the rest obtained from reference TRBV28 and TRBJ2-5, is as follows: DVKVTQSSRYLVKRTGEKVFLECVQDMDHENMFWYRQDPGLGLRLIYFSYDVKMKEKGDIPEGYSVSREKKERFSLILESASTNQTSMYLCASSLLGPEETQYFGPGTRLLVL.

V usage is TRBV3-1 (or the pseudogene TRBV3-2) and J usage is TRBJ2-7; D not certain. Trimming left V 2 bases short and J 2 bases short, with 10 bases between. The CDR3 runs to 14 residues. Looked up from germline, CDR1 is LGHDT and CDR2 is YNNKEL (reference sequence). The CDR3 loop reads CASSQQAQTYEQYF. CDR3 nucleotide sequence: TGTGCCAGCAGCCAACAGGCCCAAACCTACGAGCAGTACTTC.

The DNA of the CDR3 is TGCGCCAGCAGCGCCGCGGGAACGCAAACTGAAGCTTTCTTT. This encodes CASSAAGTQTEAFF. This rearrangement joins TRBV5-1 to TRBJ1-1; D is uncertain. The CDR3 has 14 amino acids. The germline V and J ends were trimmed by 4 bases and 5 bases, with 15 bases remaining between them. Looked up from germline, CDR1 is SGHRS and CDR2 is YFSETQ. Supplemented by reference TRBV5-1 and TRBJ1-1, the full variable domain reads KAGVTQTPRYLIKTRGQQVTLSCSPISGHRSVSWYQQTPGQGLQFLFEYFSETQRNKGNFPGRFSGRQFSNSRSEMNVSTLELGDSALYLCASSAAGTQTEAFFGQGTRLTVV.

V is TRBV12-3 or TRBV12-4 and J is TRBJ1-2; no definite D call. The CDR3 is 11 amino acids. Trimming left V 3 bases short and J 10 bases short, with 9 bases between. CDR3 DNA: TGTGCCAGCAGTTTGAGTACAGACTACACCTTC. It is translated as CASSLSTDYTF.

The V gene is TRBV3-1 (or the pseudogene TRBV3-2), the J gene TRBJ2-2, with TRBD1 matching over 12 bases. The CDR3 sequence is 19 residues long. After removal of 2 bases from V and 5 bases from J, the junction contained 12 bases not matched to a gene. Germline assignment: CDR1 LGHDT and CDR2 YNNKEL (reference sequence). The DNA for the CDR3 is TGTGCCAGCAGCCAACAGGGACCGGGACAGGGGGCGAGGACCGGGGAGCTGTTTTTT. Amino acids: CASSQQGPGQGARTGELFF.

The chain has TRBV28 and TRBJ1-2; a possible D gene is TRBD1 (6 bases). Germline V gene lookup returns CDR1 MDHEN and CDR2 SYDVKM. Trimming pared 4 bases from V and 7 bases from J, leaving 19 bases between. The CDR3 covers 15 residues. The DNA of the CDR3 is TGTGCCAGCAGTTCCCTTATCCGGGGGGCGGTTGGCTACACCTTC. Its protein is CASSSLIRGAVGYTF.

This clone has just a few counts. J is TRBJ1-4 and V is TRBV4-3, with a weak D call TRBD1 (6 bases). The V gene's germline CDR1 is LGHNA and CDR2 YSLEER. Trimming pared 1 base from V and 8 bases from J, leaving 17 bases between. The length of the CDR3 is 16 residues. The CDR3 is CASSQGGRGAQEKLFF. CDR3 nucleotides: TGCGCCAGCAGCCAAGGAGGGCGGGGGGCGCAGGAAAAACTGTTTTTT.

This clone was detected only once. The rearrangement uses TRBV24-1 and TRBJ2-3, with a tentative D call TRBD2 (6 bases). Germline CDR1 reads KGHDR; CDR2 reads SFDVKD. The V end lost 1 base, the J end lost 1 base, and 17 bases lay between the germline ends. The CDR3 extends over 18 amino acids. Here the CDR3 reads CATSDLGLGGSGTDTQYF. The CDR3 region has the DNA TGTGCCACCAGTGATTTAGGATTGGGGGGAAGTGGCACAGATACGCAGTATTTT.

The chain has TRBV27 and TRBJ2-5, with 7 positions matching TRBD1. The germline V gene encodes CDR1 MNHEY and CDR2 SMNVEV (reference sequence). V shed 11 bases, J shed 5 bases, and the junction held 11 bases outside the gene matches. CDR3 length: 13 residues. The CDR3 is CACSEDRLETQYF. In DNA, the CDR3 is TGTGCCTGTAGTGAGGACAGGTTGGAGACCCAGTACTTC.

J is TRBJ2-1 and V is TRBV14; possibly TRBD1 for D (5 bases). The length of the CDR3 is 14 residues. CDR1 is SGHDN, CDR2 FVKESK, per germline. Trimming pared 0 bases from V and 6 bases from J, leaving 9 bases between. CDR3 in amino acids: CASSQDRAGNEQFF. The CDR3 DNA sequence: TGTGCCAGCAGCCAAGACAGGGCAGGCAATGAGCAGTTCTTC.

CDR3 residues: CASSPRRGANYGYTF. CDR3 nucleotide sequence: TGTGCCAGCAGTCCCAGACGGGGAGCTAACTATGGCTACACCTTC. The chain links TRBV27 to TRBJ1-2; no reliable D call. V was clipped by 5 bases and J by 0 bases, with 13 bases between them. The germline V gene has CDR1 MNHEY and CDR2 SMNVEV (reference sequence). The CDR3 sequence is 15 residues long.

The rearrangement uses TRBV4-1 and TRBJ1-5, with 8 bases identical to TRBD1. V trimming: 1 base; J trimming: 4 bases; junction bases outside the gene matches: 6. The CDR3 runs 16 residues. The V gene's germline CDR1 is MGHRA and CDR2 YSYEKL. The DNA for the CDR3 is TGCGCCAGCAGCCAAGGAGGACAGGGCCAAAATCAGCCCCAGCATTTT. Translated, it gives CASSQGGQGQNQPQHF.

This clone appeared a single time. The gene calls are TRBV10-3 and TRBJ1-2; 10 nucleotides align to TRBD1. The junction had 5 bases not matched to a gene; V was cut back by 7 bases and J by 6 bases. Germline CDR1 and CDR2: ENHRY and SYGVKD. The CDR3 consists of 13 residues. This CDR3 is CAINDRGLDGYTF. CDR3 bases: TGTGCCATCAACGACAGGGGGCTGGATGGCTACACCTTC.

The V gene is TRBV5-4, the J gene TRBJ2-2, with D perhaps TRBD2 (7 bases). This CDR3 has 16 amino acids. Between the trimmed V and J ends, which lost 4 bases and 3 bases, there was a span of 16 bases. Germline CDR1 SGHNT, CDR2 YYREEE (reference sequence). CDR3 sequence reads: CASSPEGGADTGELFF. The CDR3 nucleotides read TGTGCCAGCAGCCCCGAGGGGGGGGCGGACACCGGGGAGCTGTTTTTT.

CDR3 loop: CASSQDLQGVVGETQYF. The CDR3 DNA reads TGTGCCAGCAGCCAAGACTTACAGGGAGTAGTTGGAGAGACCCAGTACTTC. The V call is TRBV3-1 (or the pseudogene TRBV3-2), the J call TRBJ2-5; perhaps TRBD1 as D (6 bases). Trimming removed 0 bases from V and 4 bases from J, with 18 bases in between. The CDR3 is made up of 17 amino acids. Germline V CDR1 and CDR2: LGHDT, YNNKEL (reference sequence).

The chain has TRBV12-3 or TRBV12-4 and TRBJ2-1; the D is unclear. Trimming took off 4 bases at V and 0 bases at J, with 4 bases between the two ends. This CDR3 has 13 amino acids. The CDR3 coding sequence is TGTGCCAGCAGTTCCGGCTCCTACAATGAGCAGTTCTTC. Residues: CASSSGSYNEQFF.

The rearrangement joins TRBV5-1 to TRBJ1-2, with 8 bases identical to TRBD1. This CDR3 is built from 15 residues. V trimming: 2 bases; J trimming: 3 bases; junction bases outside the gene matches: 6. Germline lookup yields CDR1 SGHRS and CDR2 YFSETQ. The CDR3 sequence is CASSFEQGGDYGYTF. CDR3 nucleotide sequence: TGCGCCAGCAGCTTTGAACAGGGGGGTGACTATGGCTACACCTTC.

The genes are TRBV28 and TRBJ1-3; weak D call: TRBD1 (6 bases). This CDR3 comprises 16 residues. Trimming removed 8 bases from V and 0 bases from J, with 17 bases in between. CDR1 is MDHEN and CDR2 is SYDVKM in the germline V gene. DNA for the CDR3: TGTGCCAGCGGGGGGGGGCGTTCTTTCTCTGGAAACACCATATATTTT. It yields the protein CASGGGRSFSGNTIYF.

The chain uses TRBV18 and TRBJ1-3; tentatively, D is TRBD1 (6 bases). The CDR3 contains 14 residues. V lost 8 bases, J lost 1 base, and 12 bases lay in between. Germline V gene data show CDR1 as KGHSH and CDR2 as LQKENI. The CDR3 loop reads CASTYDRSGNTIYF. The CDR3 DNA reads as TGTGCCAGCACATACGACAGGTCTGGAAACACCATATATTTT.